This passage covers 19 T cell receptor beta chains from one sample sequenced in a study of control samples from healthy donors and cancer patients (dated by TCRdb to about 2020). The library came from the immunoSEQ multiplex PCR assay. TCRdb obtained this table from immuneACCESS and retained in-frame rearrangements with V and J assigned. These tables miss some clones; where compared with another copy, unresolved V genes account for less than half of the shortfall, and the remainder is unexplained. The sample data list around 130,000 clones, and more than 85% of these were observed just once. About 1.5% of the sample is in the top ten clones. Sequencing input: PBMCs. The source is a man aged 45-65 years with head and neck cancer.

The V call is TRBV15, the J call TRBJ2-1; maybe TRBD1 (7 bases). Trimming removed 8 bases at V and 6 bases at J, with 17 bases between. The CDR3 is 14 residues long. Germline V gives CDR1 LNHNV, CDR2 YYDKDF (reference sequence). This CDR3 reads CATRGDSRANEQFF. DNA for the CDR3: TGTGCCACCCGCGGGGACAGCAGAGCCAATGAGCAGTTCTTC. The full variable domain, with the rest looked up from reference TRBV15 and TRBJ2-1, is DAMVIQNPRYQVTQFGKPVTLSCSQTLNHNVMYWYQQKSSQAPKLLFHYYDKDFNNEADTPDNFQSRRPNTSFCFLDIRSPGLGDTAMYLCATRGDSRANEQFFGPGTRLTVL.

The chain combines TRBV5-4 with TRBJ2-7; possible D gene TRBD1, 5 bases. This CDR3 contains 14 residues. Germline V lookup: CDR1 SGHNT, CDR2 YYREEE (reference sequence). V was trimmed by 3 bases and J by 6 bases, leaving 16 bases between them. CDR3 sequence reads: CASSSQGGPREQYF. CDR3 bases: TGTGCCAGCAGCTCGCAGGGTGGGCCTCGCGAGCAGTACTTC.

The chain couples TRBV7-2 to TRBJ2-7; D is unresolved. The germline V gene encodes CDR1 SGHTA and CDR2 FQGNSA. CDR3 size: 12 residues. Trimming cost V 5 bases and J 3 bases, with 8 bases left between them. This chain's CDR3 is CASSQDGYEQYF. The CDR3 coding sequence is TGTGCCAGCAGCCAGGACGGCTACGAGCAGTACTTC. The full variable domain, with the rest looked up from reference TRBV7-2 and TRBJ2-7, is GAGVSQSPSNKVTEKGKDVELRCDPISGHTALYWYRQSLGQGLEFLIYFQGNSAPDKSGLPSDRFSAERTGGSVSTLTIQRTQQEDSAVYLCASSQDGYEQYFGPGTRLTVT.

V and J are TRBV2 and TRBJ2-3, with TRBD2 identical over 13 bases. Germline lookup yields CDR1 SNHLY and CDR2 FYNNEI. The CDR3 consists of 15 residues. V shed 6 bases, J shed 3 bases, and the junction held 3 bases outside the gene matches. The CDR3 bases are TGTGCCAGCAGGTGGGGACTAGCGGGGACAGATACGCAGTATTTT. Protein product: CASRWGLAGTDTQYF.

The V call is TRBV6-6, the J call TRBJ1-5, with TRBD1 matching over 10 bases. The V gene's germline CDR1 is MNHNY and CDR2 SVGAGI (reference sequence). This CDR3 is 15 amino acids long. V gave up 4 bases and J gave up 6 bases; unmatched junction bases: 6. CDR3 sequence reads: CASSSLTGGVQPQHF. The CDR3 DNA reads TGTGCCAGCAGTTCCCTGACAGGGGGCGTTCAGCCCCAGCATTTT.

The chain uses TRBV7-9 and TRBJ2-3; the D is unclear. V lost 2 bases and J lost 5, with 11 bases in between. Germline V gives CDR1 SEHNR, CDR2 FQNEAQ (reference sequence). The CDR3 spans 14 residues. The CDR3 region is CASSLRHFLDTQYF. CDR3 nucleotide sequence: TGTGCCAGCAGCTTACGGCATTTCTTAGATACGCAGTATTTT.

The sample holds one count of this clone. V gene TRBV18 combines with J gene TRBJ2-2; D is possibly TRBD1 (5 bases). The CDR3 covers 16 residues. Germline-derived CDR1 and CDR2 are KGHSH and LQKENI. V was cut by 3 bases and J by 0 bases, with 11 bases left in between. CDR3 sequence reads: CASSPPVGANTGELFF. In DNA, the CDR3 is TGTGCCAGCTCACCCCCGGTAGGGGCGAACACCGGGGAGCTGTTTTTT.

The gene calls are TRBV19 and TRBJ1-3; TRBD1 might be the D (5 bases). V dropped 9 bases and J dropped 0 bases, with 12 bases sitting between them. The CDR3 contains 14 residues. The V gene's germline CDR1 is LNHDA and CDR2 SQIVND (reference sequence). CDR3 region: CASRDSSSGNTIYF. The CDR3 nucleotides read TGTGCCAGCCGGGACTCGAGCTCTGGAAACACCATATATTTT.

The chain is built from TRBV9 and TRBJ2-7; tentative D call: TRBD2 (5 bases). Trimming pared 0 bases from V and 7 bases from J, leaving 14 bases between. CDR1 and CDR2 (germline): SGDLS, YYNGEE. The CDR3 totals 14 residues. The DNA for the CDR3 is TGTGCCAGCAGCGTAGGCGGGTCGACCGGGGAGCAGTACTTC. Protein sequence: CASSVGGSTGEQYF.

The chain uses TRBV7-2 and TRBJ2-7; 7 nucleotides align to TRBD1. Germline V gene lookup returns CDR1 SGHTA and CDR2 FQGNSA. V lost 4 bases to trimming and J lost 11 bases; unmatched junction nucleotides: 11. This CDR3 spans 13 amino acids. The CDR3 nucleotides are TGTGCCAGCAGCTCCTATGGGACAGAGAGTGAGTACTTC. Encoded protein: CASSSYGTESEYF.

Details on this clone: A junction end diverges from the germline sequence, so it may reflect a read error. The J gene is TRBJ2-2, the V gene TRBV4-3; 7 bases are a match to TRBD2. There are 18 residues in the CDR3. CDR1 is LGHNA and CDR2 is YSLEER in the germline V gene. Here the CDR3 DNA reads TGCGCCCGCAGCCGCCCGCCCACTAGCGCCCGAAGCACCGGGGAGCTGTTTTTT. Protein product: CARSRPPTSARSTGELFF.

This clone was picked up one time. The J gene is TRBJ1-1, the V gene TRBV19, with D maybe TRBD1 (5 bases). Germline CDR1 is LNHDA and CDR2 is SQIVND (reference sequence). V was clipped by 0 bases and J by 11 bases, with 19 bases between them. This CDR3 has 15 amino acids. The CDR3 coding sequence is TGTGCCAGTAGTATAGATCTTGGGGGGAACCGCGAGGCTTTCTTT. It specifies CASSIDLGGNREAFF.

The J gene is TRBJ1-2, the V gene TRBV5-5; D perhaps matches TRBD1 (6 bases). CDR3 length: 14 amino acids. The germline CDR1 and CDR2 sequences are SGHKS and YYEKEE (reference sequence). V was pared by 3 bases and J by 3 bases, with 12 bases between. The CDR3 DNA follows: TGTGCCAGCAGCTCAGGACAGTGGGACTATGGCTACACCTTC. This gives the protein CASSSGQWDYGYTF. The full variable domain, rest sourced from reference TRBV5-5 and TRBJ1-2, is DAGVTQSPTHLIKTRGQQVTLRCSPISGHKSVSWYQQVLGQGPQFIFQYYEKEERGRGNFPDRFSARQFPNYSSELNVNALLLGDSALYLCASSSGQWDYGYTFGSGTRLTVV.

This chain joins TRBV27 and TRBJ1-1; D possibly corresponds to TRBD1 (6 bases). The CDR3 totals 13 residues. V was shortened by 8 bases and J by 8 bases, with 18 bases between the two germline ends. In germline, CDR1 is MNHEY, CDR2 SMNVEV (reference sequence). The CDR3 DNA follows: TGTGCCAGCTCTCCGTTCGCGACAGGAGAAGCTTTCTTT. Residues: CASSPFATGEAFF.

The chain is built from TRBV24-1 and TRBJ2-1, with D possibly TRBD2 on 5 matching bases. Trimming took 8 bases from V and 6 from J, leaving 7 bases between them. Germline CDR1 and CDR2: KGHDR and SFDVKD. The CDR3 sequence is 11 residues long. CDR3 DNA: TGTGCCACCAAGGACTTCAATGAGCAGTTCTTC. This gives the protein CATKDFNEQFF.

The chain combines TRBV3-1 (or the pseudogene TRBV3-2) with TRBJ2-7, with D possibly matching TRBD2 (6 bases). V was cut by 1 base and J by 6 bases, with 25 bases left in between. Germline V gene sequence: CDR1 LGHDT, CDR2 YNNKEL (reference sequence). The CDR3 totals 18 residues. CDR3 protein: CASSQGRDFLKLPAEQYF. The CDR3 DNA follows: TGTGCCAGCAGCCAAGGTCGGGACTTTCTCAAGCTCCCAGCCGAGCAGTACTTC.

CDR3 residues: CASSLGPGMAQETQYF. The CDR3 nucleotides are TGCGCCAGCAGCTTGGGGCCAGGGATGGCACAAGAGACCCAGTACTTC. This chain joins TRBV5-1 and TRBJ2-5; D may be TRBD1 (5 bases). CDR1 and CDR2 (germline): SGHRS, YFSETQ. The CDR3 extends over 16 amino acids. V lost 0 bases and J lost 2, with 14 bases in between.

V gene TRBV5-5 combines with J gene TRBJ2-2; 8 bases agree with TRBD1. With V trimmed by 2 bases and J by 6 bases, 0 bases remained unmatched. The CDR3 loop spans 13 amino acids. Germline values: CDR1 SGHKS, CDR2 YYEKEE (reference sequence). In nucleotides, the CDR3 is TGTGCCAGCAGCTTCAGGGGGCCCGGGGAGCTGTTTTTT. This translates into CASSFRGPGELFF.

The J gene is TRBJ1-4, the V gene TRBV25-1; no clear D gene. In germline, CDR1 is MGHDK, CDR2 SYGVNS. V was shortened by 6 bases and J by 4 bases, with 3 bases between the two germline ends. The CDR3 extends over 11 amino acids. This chain's CDR3 is CASRYNEKLFF. The CDR3 nucleotides read TGTGCCAGCAGATATAATGAAAAACTGTTTTTT.